This T cell receptor (beta chain) stems from a study of T cell clonality in common variable immunodeficiency. Study-wide points: In common variable immunodeficiency, TCR beta chains reportedly carried fewer deletions and N-nucleotide insertions. T cell subpopulation sequencing would be needed to explain CVID clonality. CVID subjects shared fewer TCRbeta clones than healthy controls did.

TCRdb keeps only in-frame clones here, not all; method: immunoSEQ multiplex PCR. The repertoire consists of about 66,000 clones, none detected only once. This clone was counted at least ten times. Its matching antigen is unknown. The sequenced sample consisted of peripheral blood mononuclear cells. The sequence derives from a person between 18 and 69 years old in good health.

CDR3 DNA (partial): TGTGCCGACTCGGAGGGACAGGGGGAGGATACG. It codes for CADSEGQGEDT. The entire CDR3 sequence reads CADSEGQGEDTQYF. V gene TRBV12-3 or TRBV12-4 combines with J gene TRBJ2-3; 11 bases are shared with TRBD1. Read data end 3 residues before the CDR3 end; the end is taken from the germline J gene. This CDR3 has 14 amino acids. V trimming: 11 bases; J trimming: 6 bases; junction bases outside the gene matches: 10.